This T cell receptor beta chain was identified during a study of blood T cells in healthy people across ages. Overall study context: About one barcoded beta molecule was captured per two T cells (by template switching). Overall study findings and caveats: Naive CD4+ cells and diversity were both higher in long-lived donors than in aged donors. Researchers report that TCR beta diversity correlated strongly with naive T cell percentage.

The CDR3 sequence is 13 residues long. Looked up from germline, CDR1 is GTSNPN and CDR2 is SVGIG (reference sequence). V shed 5 bases and J 7 bases; nucleotides not matched to a gene: 1. In this sample, this clonotype turned up a few times. The antigen remains undetermined. Then a second PCR, running roughly 7 to 11 cycles, was carried out with a sample-barcoded 5' primer and a J-beta primer mix. TCRdb fed the 5' RACE reads into MiXCR, producing one record per CDR3 protein. Of around 1.5 million distinct CDR3 sequences in the sample, about 35% were seen once. The V gene is TRBV30, the J gene TRBJ2-1, with 14 bases identical to TRBD2. Input material: blood. This clonotype was sampled from a young woman in good health. For the CDR3, the DNA is TGTGCCTGGCGGACTAGCGGGGGGAATGAGCAGTTCTTC. Protein sequence: CAWRTSGGNEQFF.